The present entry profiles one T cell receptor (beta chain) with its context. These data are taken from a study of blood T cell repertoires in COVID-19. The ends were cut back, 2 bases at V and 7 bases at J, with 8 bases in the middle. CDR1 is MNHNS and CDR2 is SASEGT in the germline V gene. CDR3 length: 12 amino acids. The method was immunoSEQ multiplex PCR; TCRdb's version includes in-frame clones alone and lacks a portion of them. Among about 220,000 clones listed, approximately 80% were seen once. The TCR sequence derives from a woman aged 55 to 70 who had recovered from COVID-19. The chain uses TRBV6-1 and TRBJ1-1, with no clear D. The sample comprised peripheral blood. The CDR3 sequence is CASSEFRDEAFF. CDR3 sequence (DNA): TGTGCCAGCAGTGAATTTCGGGATGAAGCTTTCTTT.